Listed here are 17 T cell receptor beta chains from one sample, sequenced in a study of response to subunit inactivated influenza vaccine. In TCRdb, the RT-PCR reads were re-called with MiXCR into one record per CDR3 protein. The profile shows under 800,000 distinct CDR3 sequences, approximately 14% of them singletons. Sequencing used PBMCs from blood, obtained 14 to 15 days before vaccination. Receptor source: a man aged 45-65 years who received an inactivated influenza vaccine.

The CDR3 loop reads CASSIRTGNQPQHF. CDR3 nucleotide sequence: TGTGCCAGCAGTATCCGGACAGGCAATCAGCCCCAGCATTTT. V usage is TRBV27 and J usage is TRBJ1-5, with a weak D call TRBD1 (6 bases). The CDR3 spans 14 residues. Looked up from germline, CDR1 is MNHEY and CDR2 is SMNVEV (reference sequence). V was cut by 5 bases and J by 2 bases, with 10 bases left in between.

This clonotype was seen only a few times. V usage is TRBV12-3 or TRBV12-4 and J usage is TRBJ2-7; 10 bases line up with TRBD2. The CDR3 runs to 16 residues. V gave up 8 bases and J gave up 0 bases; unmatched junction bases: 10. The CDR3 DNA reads TGTGCCAGCCGGCGACTAGCGGGCCAGAGCTCCTACGAGCAGTACTTC. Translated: CASRRLAGQSSYEQYF.

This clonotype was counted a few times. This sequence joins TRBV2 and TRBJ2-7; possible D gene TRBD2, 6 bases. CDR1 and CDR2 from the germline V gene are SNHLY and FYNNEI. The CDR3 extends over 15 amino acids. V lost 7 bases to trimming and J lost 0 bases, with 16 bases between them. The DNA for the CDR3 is TGTGCCAGCACCCTTACGGGAGTCCTCTCCTACGAGCAGTACTTC. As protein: CASTLTGVLSYEQYF.

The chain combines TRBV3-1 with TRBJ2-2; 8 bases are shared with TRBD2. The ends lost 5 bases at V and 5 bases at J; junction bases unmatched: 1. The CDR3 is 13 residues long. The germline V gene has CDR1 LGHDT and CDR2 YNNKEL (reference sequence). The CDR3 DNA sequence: TGTGCCAGCAGCAGACTAGCGACCGGGGAGCTGTTTTTT. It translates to CASSRLATGELFF.

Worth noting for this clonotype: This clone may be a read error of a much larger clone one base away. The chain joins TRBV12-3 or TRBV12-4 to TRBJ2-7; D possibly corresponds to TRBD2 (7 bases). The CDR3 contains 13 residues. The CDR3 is CTSRKGGAGEQYF. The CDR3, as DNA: TGTACCAGCCGAAAGGGGGGGGCTGGCGAGCAGTACTTC.

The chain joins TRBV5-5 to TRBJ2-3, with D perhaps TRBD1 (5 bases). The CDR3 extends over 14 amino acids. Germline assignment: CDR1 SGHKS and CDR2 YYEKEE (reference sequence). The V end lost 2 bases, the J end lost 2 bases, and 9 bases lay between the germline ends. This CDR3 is CASSFLTATDTQYF. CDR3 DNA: TGTGCCAGCAGCTTCCTGACAGCCACAGATACGCAGTATTTT.

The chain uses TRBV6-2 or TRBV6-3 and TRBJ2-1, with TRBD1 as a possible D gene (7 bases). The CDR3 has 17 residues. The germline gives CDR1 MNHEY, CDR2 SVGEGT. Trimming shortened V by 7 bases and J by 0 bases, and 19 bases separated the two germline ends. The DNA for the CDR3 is TGTGCCAGCACTGGGAGACAGGGACTTGGCTCCTACAATGAGCAGTTCTTC. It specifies CASTGRQGLGSYNEQFF.

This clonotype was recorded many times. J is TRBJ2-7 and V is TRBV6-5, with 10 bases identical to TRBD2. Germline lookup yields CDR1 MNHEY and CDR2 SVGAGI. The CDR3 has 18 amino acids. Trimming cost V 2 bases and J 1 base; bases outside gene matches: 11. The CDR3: CASSYRLLASGSSYEQYF. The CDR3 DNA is TGTGCCAGCAGTTACCGACTCCTAGCTAGCGGGAGTTCCTACGAGCAGTACTTC.

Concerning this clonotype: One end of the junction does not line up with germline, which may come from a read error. The CDR3 here is CARSPMRVEQYF. In DNA form, the CDR3 reads TGTGCCAGGTCACCGATGAGGGTCGAGCAGTACTTC. This chain uses TRBV18 with TRBJ2-7; perhaps TRBD2 as D (5 bases). The germline V gene has CDR1 KGHSH and CDR2 LQKENI. The CDR3 extends over 12 amino acids.

This CDR3 is CASSHPGQLNTEAFF. The CDR3 coding sequence is TGTGCCAGCAGCCACCCGGGACAACTGAACACTGAAGCTTTCTTT. This chain connects TRBV16 to TRBJ1-1; D possibly corresponds to TRBD1 (6 bases). The germline gives CDR1 KGHSY, CDR2 FQNENV. The V gene lost 3 bases and the J gene lost 0 bases, with 11 bases spanning the gap. The CDR3 runs 15 residues.

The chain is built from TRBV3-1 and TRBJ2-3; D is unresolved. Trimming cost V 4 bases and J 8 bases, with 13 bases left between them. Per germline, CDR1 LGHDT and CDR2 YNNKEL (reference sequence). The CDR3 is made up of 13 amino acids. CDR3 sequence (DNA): TGTGCCAGCAGCCCCCGTCGGTTCGGTACGCAGTATTTT. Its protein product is CASSPRRFGTQYF.

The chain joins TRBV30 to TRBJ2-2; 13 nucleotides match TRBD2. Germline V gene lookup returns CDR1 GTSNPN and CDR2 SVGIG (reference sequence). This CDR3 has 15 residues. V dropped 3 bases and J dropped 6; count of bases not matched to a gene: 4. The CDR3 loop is CAWSAGLAGAGELFF. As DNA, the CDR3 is TGTGCCTGGAGCGCTGGACTAGCGGGAGCCGGGGAGCTGTTTTTT.

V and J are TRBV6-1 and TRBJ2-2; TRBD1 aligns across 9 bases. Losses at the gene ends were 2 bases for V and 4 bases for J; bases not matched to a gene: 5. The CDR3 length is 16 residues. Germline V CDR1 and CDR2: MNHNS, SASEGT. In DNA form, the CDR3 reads TGTGCCAGCAGTGAAACCGGGACAGGGCGCACCGGGGAGCTGTTTTTT. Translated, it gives CASSETGTGRTGELFF.

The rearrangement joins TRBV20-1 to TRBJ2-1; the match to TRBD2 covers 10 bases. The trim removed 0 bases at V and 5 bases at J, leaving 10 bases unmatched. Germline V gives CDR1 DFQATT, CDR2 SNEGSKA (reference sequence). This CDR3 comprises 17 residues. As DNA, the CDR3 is TGCAGTGCTAGAGATCAAATGGCTAGCGGGAGTAACAATGAGCAGTTCTTC. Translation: CSARDQMASGSNNEQFF.

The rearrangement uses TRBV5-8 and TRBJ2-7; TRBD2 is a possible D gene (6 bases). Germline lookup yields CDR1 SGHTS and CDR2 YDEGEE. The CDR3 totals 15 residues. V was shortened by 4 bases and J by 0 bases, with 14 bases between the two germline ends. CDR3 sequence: CASSPLGRGSYEQYF. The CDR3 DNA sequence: TGTGCCAGCAGCCCCCTCGGGCGGGGCTCCTACGAGCAGTACTTC. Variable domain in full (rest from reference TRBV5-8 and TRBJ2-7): EAGVTQSPTHLIKTRGQQATLRCSPISGHTSVYWYQQALGLGLQFLLWYDEGEERNRGNFPPRFSGRQFPNYSSELNVNALELEDSALYLCASSPLGRGSYEQYFGPGTRLTVT.

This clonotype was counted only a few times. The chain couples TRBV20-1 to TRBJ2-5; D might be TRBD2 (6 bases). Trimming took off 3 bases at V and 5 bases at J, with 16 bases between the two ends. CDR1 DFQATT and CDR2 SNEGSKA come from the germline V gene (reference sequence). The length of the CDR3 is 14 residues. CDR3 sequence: CSASGLKGGETQYF. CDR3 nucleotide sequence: TGCAGTGCTAGTGGTTTGAAGGGAGGTGAGACCCAGTACTTC.

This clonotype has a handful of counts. CDR3 amino acids: CASSLLEGAIHEQYF. In DNA form, the CDR3 reads TGTGCCAGCAGTTTATTGGAGGGGGCGATACACGAGCAGTACTTC. This chain uses TRBV27 with TRBJ2-7; D might be TRBD1 (7 bases). CDR1 is MNHEY, CDR2 SMNVEV, per germline (reference sequence). Trimming took 1 base from V and 5 from J, leaving 15 bases between them. This CDR3 has 15 amino acids.